The next 11 T cell receptor beta chains were all read from a single sample in a study of blood T cell repertoires in COVID-19. Method: immunoSEQ multiplex PCR; TCRdb's copy keeps in-frame clones and lacks some. This table holds roughly 220,000 clones, around nine tenths found once. Sequencing was performed on peripheral blood. All receptors come from a man in his 60s with acute or convalescent COVID-19.

This clone is a singleton in its sample. This chain connects TRBV6-6 to TRBJ2-7; TRBD1 is a possible D gene (5 bases). This CDR3 comprises 12 residues. Looked up from germline, CDR1 is MNHNY and CDR2 is SVGAGI (reference sequence). V was shortened by 8 bases and J by 4 bases, with 12 bases between the two germline ends. The CDR3 DNA reads as TGTGCCAGCCTCGACAGTTCATACGAGCAGTACTTC. It translates to CASLDSSYEQYF.

V usage is TRBV7-9 and J usage is TRBJ2-5; 7 bases align to TRBD1. The germline CDR1 and CDR2 sequences are SEHNR and FQNEAQ (reference sequence). With 3 bases clipped from V and 2 bases from J, the junction kept 3 bases outside the gene matches. The CDR3 loop spans 14 amino acids. Here the CDR3 reads CASSFGQAQETQYF. CDR3 in DNA: TGTGCCAGCAGCTTCGGACAGGCTCAAGAGACCCAGTACTTC. Together with reference TRBV7-9 and TRBJ2-5, the CDR3 gives the full variable domain: DTGVSQNPRHKITKRGQNVTFRCDPISEHNRLYWYRQTLGQGPEFLTYFQNEAQLEKSRLLSDRFSAERPKGSFSTLEIQRTEQGDSAMYLCASSFGQAQETQYFGPGTRLLVL.

The gene calls are TRBV18 and TRBJ2-2; 9 nucleotides align to TRBD1. The CDR3 is 17 residues long. The trim removed 2 bases at V and 0 bases at J, leaving 4 bases unmatched. The germline CDR1 and CDR2 sequences are KGHSH and LQKENI. This CDR3 reads CASSPVRQGANTGELFF. CDR3 DNA: TGTGCCAGCTCACCAGTAAGACAGGGGGCGAACACCGGGGAGCTGTTTTTT. Together with reference TRBV18 and TRBJ2-2, the CDR3 gives the full variable domain: NAGVMQNPRHLVRRRGQEARLRCSPMKGHSHVYWYRQLPEEGLKFMVYLQKENIIDESGMPKERFSAEFPKEGPSILRIQQVVRGDSAAYFCASSPVRQGANTGELFFGEGSRLTVL.

V and J are TRBV19 and TRBJ2-3; perhaps TRBD1 as D (5 bases). Germline V gives CDR1 LNHDA, CDR2 SQIVND (reference sequence). Deletions cut 6 bases from V and 2 bases from J, with 12 bases between. The CDR3 totals 14 residues. The CDR3 sequence is CASRGPLITDTQYF. The CDR3 region has the DNA TGTGCCAGTAGGGGGCCCTTAATCACAGATACGCAGTATTTT.

This clone was seen more than once but under ten times. The rearrangement joins TRBV30 to TRBJ1-1; TRBD1 matches 8 bases. Losses at the gene ends were 2 bases for V and 0 bases for J; bases not matched to a gene: 8. The CDR3 extends over 16 amino acids. Germline V gene sequence: CDR1 GTSNPN, CDR2 SVGIG (reference sequence). CDR3 region: CAWSLSGGWVNTEAFF. CDR3 nucleotides: TGTGCCTGGAGTTTGTCAGGGGGCTGGGTGAACACTGAAGCTTTCTTT.

This chain joins TRBV6-1 and TRBJ1-5; D perhaps matches TRBD1 (6 bases). Per the germline V gene, CDR1 is MNHNS and CDR2 is SASEGT. The ends were cut back, 3 bases at V and 4 bases at J, with 10 bases in the middle. The CDR3 loop spans 14 amino acids. The CDR3 nucleotides read TGTGCCAGCAGTGACAGGGGAAGGAATCAGCCCCAGCATTTT. Its translation is CASSDRGRNQPQHF.

This rearrangement joins TRBV2 to TRBJ2-2; no reliable D call. V gave up 1 base and J gave up 0 bases, with 6 bases separating them. This CDR3 is 15 amino acids long. The germline V gene has CDR1 SNHLY and CDR2 FYNNEI. In nucleotides, the CDR3 is TGTGCCAGCAGTGAAGTTGTCGCGAACACCGGGGAGCTGTTTTTT. It is translated as CASSEVVANTGELFF.

The CDR3 DNA reads as TGTGCCAGCAGCCCCAGCGGGATGAACACTGAAGCTTTCTTT. It encodes CASSPSGMNTEAFF. The chain employs TRBV28 and TRBJ1-1; no reliable D call. Germline V gene sequence: CDR1 MDHEN, CDR2 SYDVKM. The CDR3 extends over 14 amino acids. V was pared by 6 bases and J by 0 bases, with 11 bases between.

As to this clone: In the same sample, other DNA sequences code for this CDR3. The chain has TRBV6-5 and TRBJ2-5; D might be TRBD1 (5 bases). The V gene's germline CDR1 is MNHEY and CDR2 SVGAGI. V dropped 8 bases and J dropped 1 base, with 11 bases sitting between them. The CDR3 spans 13 residues. CDR3 in amino acids: CASSRQGQETQYF. DNA for the CDR3: TGTGCCAGCTCCAGGCAGGGCCAAGAGACCCAGTACTTC.

The chain uses TRBV10-3 and TRBJ2-3, with 11 bases lining up with TRBD2. This CDR3 has 15 residues. Germline CDR1 reads ENHRY; CDR2 reads SYGVKD. The J segment lost 5 bases and the V segment lost 6 bases, leaving 7 bases of the junction unmatched. This CDR3 reads CAIRGSGGALDTQYF. In DNA form, the CDR3 reads TGTGCCATCAGGGGTAGCGGGGGGGCCTTAGATACGCAGTATTTT.

V and J are TRBV3-1 (or the pseudogene TRBV3-2) and TRBJ1-1; D unclear. The V end was cut by 0 bases, the J end by 3 bases, with 11 bases between. CDR1 and CDR2 (germline): LGHDT, YNNKEL (reference sequence). This CDR3 is 15 amino acids long. The CDR3 reads CASSQEWQVYTEAFF. The CDR3 bases are TGTGCCAGCAGCCAAGAATGGCAGGTCTACACTGAAGCTTTCTTT.